The clone carrying this T cell receptor beta chain was seen once. This entry belongs to a study of blood T cell repertoires in COVID-19. Trimming removed 1 base from V and 8 bases from J, with 11 bases in between. CDR3 length: 14 residues. Germline CDR1 and CDR2: SGHAT and FQNNGV. In the original analysis: It was from reference gene primer amplification that nucleated cell counts were estimated. TCRdb's copy holds only in-frame clones and misses some; the assay was immunoSEQ multiplex PCR. V, J and clone size were drawn from that table, and D and trimming were deduced from the DNA. Here the sample spans about 190,000 clones, around 84% being singletons.

The sequencing input was peripheral blood. The chain combines TRBV11-2 with TRBJ1-4; a weak D match, TRBD1 (5 bases). The clonotype originates from a human donor in a cohort sampled during active COVID-19. CDR3 sequence (DNA): TGTGCCAGCAGCTTAGGGCAGGGAAACGAAAAACTGTTTTTT. Encoded protein: CASSLGQGNEKLFF.